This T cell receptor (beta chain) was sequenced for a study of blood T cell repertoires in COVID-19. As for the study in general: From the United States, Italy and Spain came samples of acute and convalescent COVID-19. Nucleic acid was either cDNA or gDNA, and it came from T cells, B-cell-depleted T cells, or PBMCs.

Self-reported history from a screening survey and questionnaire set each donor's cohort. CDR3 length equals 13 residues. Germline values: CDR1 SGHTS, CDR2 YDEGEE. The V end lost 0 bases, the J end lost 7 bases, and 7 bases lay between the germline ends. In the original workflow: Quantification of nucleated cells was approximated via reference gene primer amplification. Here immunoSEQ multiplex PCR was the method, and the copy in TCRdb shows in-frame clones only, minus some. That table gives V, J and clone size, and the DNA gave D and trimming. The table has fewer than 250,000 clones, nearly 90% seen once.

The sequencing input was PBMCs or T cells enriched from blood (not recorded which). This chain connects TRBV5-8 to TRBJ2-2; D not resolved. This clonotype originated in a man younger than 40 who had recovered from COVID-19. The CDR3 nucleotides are TGTGCCAGCAGCTTGGTCTTCGGCGGGGAGCTGTTTTTT. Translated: CASSLVFGGELFF.